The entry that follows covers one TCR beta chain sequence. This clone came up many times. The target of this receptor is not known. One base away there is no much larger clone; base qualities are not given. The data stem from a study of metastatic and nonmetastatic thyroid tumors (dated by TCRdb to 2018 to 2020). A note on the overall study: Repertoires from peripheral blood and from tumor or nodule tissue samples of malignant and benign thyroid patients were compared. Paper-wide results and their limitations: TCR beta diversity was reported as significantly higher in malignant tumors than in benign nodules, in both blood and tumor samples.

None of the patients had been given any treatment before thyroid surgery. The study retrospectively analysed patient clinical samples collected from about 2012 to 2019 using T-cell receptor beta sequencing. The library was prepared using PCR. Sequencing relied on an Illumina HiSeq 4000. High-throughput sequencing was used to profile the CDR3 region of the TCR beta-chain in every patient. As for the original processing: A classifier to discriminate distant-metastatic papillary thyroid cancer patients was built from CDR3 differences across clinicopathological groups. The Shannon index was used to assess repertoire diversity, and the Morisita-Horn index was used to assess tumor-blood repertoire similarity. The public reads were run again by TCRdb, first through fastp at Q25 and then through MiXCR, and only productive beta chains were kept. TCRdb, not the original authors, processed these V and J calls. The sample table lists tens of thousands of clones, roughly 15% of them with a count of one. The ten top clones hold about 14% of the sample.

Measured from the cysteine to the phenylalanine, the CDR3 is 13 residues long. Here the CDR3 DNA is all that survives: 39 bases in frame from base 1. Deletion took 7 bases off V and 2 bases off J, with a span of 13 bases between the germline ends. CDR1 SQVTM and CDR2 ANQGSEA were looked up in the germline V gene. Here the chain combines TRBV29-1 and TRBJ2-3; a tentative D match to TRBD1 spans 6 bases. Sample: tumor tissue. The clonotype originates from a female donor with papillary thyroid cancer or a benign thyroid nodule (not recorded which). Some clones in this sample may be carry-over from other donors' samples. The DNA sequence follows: TGCAGCGCAATCCGGGACACCACAGATACGCAGTATTTT. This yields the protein CSAIRDTTDTQYF.